This T cell receptor beta chain was documented in a study of read filtering for tumor transcriptome and immune sequencing. Study at large: RNA-seq yielded only about 75 to 1,300 TCR reads, IR-seq about 4 to 10.27 million.

The study's findings and limits: IR-seq and RNA-seq agreed better without single-read clonotypes.

V was cut by 4 bases and J by 11 bases, with 17 bases left in between. Per the germline V gene, CDR1 is ENHRY and CDR2 is SYGVKD. The CDR3 loop spans 13 amino acids. This clonotype was counted many times. What it binds is not known. This library used approximately 0.4 ug RNA and molecular barcoded adaptors spanning alpha/delta and beta/gamma chains. Via MiXCR, TCRdb re-called the reads, giving one row per CDR3 protein. Among about 130,000 distinct CDR3 sequences listed, roughly 13% were seen once. The sample comprised a population of CD138-negative cells sorted from bone marrow. This TCR was recovered from a donor at least 40 years old with multiple myeloma. This chain uses TRBV10-3 with TRBJ1-1, with unresolved D. The CDR3 DNA reads as TGTGCCATCAGTGGCGACTCCGGAATGGTTGCTTTCTTT. Its protein is CAISGDSGMVAFF.